The 13 T cell receptor beta chains in this list originate from one sample, sequenced in a study of cytomegalovirus exposure and HLA in healthy donors. The PCR ran on 60 Vbeta and 13 Jbeta primers. Assay used: immunoSEQ multiplex PCR; TCRdb lists only in-frame clones, some missing. The table lists roughly 150,000 clones, 82% of them singletons. The source material was PBMCs. Receptors were obtained from a male donor in good health and CMV-seronegative.

This clone was seen a few times. This chain uses TRBV5-4 with TRBJ1-1; D gene unclear. V was clipped by 4 bases and J by 1 base, with 14 bases between them. The CDR3 runs to 15 residues. Germline-derived CDR1 and CDR2 are SGHNT and YYREEE (reference sequence). CDR3 loop: CASSLQPGANTEAFF. The CDR3 DNA follows: TGTGCCAGCAGCCTGCAGCCGGGTGCGAACACTGAAGCTTTCTTT.

The chain couples TRBV19 to TRBJ1-2, with D perhaps matching TRBD1 (5 bases). The CDR3 is 16 residues long. V was clipped by 6 bases and J by 5 bases, with 22 bases between them. CDR1 and CDR2 (germline): LNHDA, SQIVND (reference sequence). CDR3 coding DNA: TGTGCCAGTAGCTTGGGGACTGGTTGGGGTCTTTATGGCTACACCTTC. Encoded protein: CASSLGTGWGLYGYTF.

The rearrangement uses TRBV28 and TRBJ1-4; 9 nucleotides agree with TRBD1. The CDR3 has 19 residues. V shed 5 bases and J 8 bases; nucleotides not matched to a gene: 21. CDR1 is MDHEN and CDR2 is SYDVKM in the germline V gene. In DNA, the CDR3 is TGTGCCAGCAGTCAGATTTTTTTTAGGGGCCGGGACAGGGAGGAAAAACTGTTTTTT. It codes for CASSQIFFRGRDREEKLFF.

The DNA for the CDR3 is TGTGCCAGCAGTTTGGTGGGTACGGGACAGCCCCAGCATTTT. Translated: CASSLVGTGQPQHF. The chain has TRBV28 and TRBJ1-5; D gene ambiguous. Deletions cut 3 bases from V and 7 bases from J, with 13 bases between. Per the germline V gene, CDR1 is MDHEN and CDR2 is SYDVKM. The CDR3 has 14 residues.

This clone was found a few times. This chain connects TRBV7-2 to TRBJ2-7, with unresolved D. This CDR3 has 12 residues. Trimming stripped 5 bases from V and 6 bases from J, with 11 bases between. The germline V gene has CDR1 SGHTA and CDR2 FQGNSA. The CDR3 DNA is TGTGCCAGCAGCCCGACGGGTCGCGAGCAGTACTTC. This encodes CASSPTGREQYF.

This chain connects TRBV4-3 to TRBJ2-1; TRBD2 matches 7 bases. CDR1 and CDR2 from the germline V gene are LGHNA and YSLEER. The ends lost 3 bases at V and 0 bases at J; junction bases unmatched: 2. This CDR3 comprises 15 residues. CDR3 sequence (DNA): TGCGCCAGCAGCCACCAGCGGGACTCCTACAATGAGCAGTTCTTC. Encoded protein: CASSHQRDSYNEQFF.

V gene TRBV5-6 combines with J gene TRBJ1-5; D perhaps matches TRBD1 (6 bases). Trimming pared 0 bases from V and 3 bases from J, leaving 7 bases between. Germline CDR1 is SGHDT and CDR2 is YYEEEE. The CDR3 is 14 residues long. The CDR3 here is CASSLEGVNQPQHF. DNA of the CDR3: TGTGCCAGCAGCTTGGAGGGGGTCAATCAGCCCCAGCATTTT. Looking up the rest from reference TRBV5-6 and TRBJ1-5 gives the full variable domain: DAGVTQSPTHLIKTRGQQVTLRCSPKSGHDTVSWYQQALGQGPQFIFQYYEEEERQRGNFPDRFSGHQFPNYSSELNVNALLLGDSALYLCASSLEGVNQPQHFGDGTRLSIL.

This chain uses TRBV9 with TRBJ2-3; D is possibly TRBD2 (5 bases). Trimming shortened V by 0 bases and J by 6 bases, and 11 bases separated the two germline ends. CDR3 length equals 14 residues. CDR1 is SGDLS, CDR2 YYNGEE, per germline. CDR3 region: CASSVVPERDTQYF. In nucleotides, the CDR3 is TGTGCCAGCAGCGTAGTTCCAGAGCGGGATACGCAGTATTTT.

This clone is a singleton in its sample. V usage is TRBV7-2 and J usage is TRBJ1-5; D remains ambiguous. The V end lost 5 bases, the J end lost 2 bases, and 10 bases lay between the germline ends. CDR3 length equals 14 residues. Germline V lookup: CDR1 SGHTA, CDR2 FQGNSA. The CDR3 DNA reads TGTGCCAGCAGCCGACAAGATGGCAATCAGCCCCAGCATTTT. It codes for CASSRQDGNQPQHF.

This clone was counted once. The rearrangement uses TRBV30 and TRBJ1-5, with D possibly matching TRBD1 (6 bases). The CDR3 spans 14 residues. Per the germline V gene, CDR1 is GTSNPN and CDR2 is SVGIG (reference sequence). Trimming cost V 2 bases and J 5 bases, with 13 bases left between them. The CDR3 loop reads CAWSSLGGDQPQHF. The CDR3 bases are TGTGCCTGGAGTTCGTTAGGGGGGGATCAGCCCCAGCATTTT. The full variable domain, with the rest looked up from reference TRBV30 and TRBJ1-5, is SQTIHQWPATLVQPVGSPLSLECTVEGTSNPNLYWYRQAAGRGLQLLFYSVGIGQISSEVPQNLSASRPQDRQFILSSKKLLLSDSGFYLCAWSSLGGDQPQHFGDGTRLSIL.

The chain employs TRBV5-1 and TRBJ2-3; 12 bases map to TRBD2. Germline values: CDR1 SGHRS, CDR2 YFSETQ. The CDR3 totals 15 residues. Unmatched junction bases numbered 1, after V lost 1 base and J lost 4 bases. The CDR3 here is CASSLLAGGADTQYF. CDR3 nucleotides: TGCGCCAGCAGCTTGCTAGCGGGAGGGGCAGATACGCAGTATTTT.

This chain connects TRBV4-2 to TRBJ2-7; 11 bases fit TRBD2. This CDR3 has 12 amino acids. With V trimmed by 6 bases and J by 7 bases, 2 bases remained unmatched. CDR1 and CDR2 (germline): LGHNA, YNFKEQ. CDR3 amino acids: CASRGLAEEQYF. CDR3 nucleotides: TGTGCCAGCAGGGGACTAGCGGAAGAGCAGTACTTC.

This clone was picked up one time. The genes are TRBV4-3 and TRBJ2-7, with a tentative D call TRBD2 (5 bases). CDR1 and CDR2 from the germline V gene are LGHNA and YSLEER. V was cut by 1 base and J by 3 bases, with 13 bases left in between. CDR3 length: 15 amino acids. The CDR3 nucleotides read TGCGCCAGCAGCCAAGGTCGTAGCGACCACTACGAGCAGTACTTC. It encodes CASSQGRSDHYEQYF.